This TCR beta chain was found in a study of OX40 agonist ivuxolimab in advanced cancers. Study-wide context: Of the participants, 35% to 50% had some prior anti-PD-1, anti-PD-L1 or anti-CTLA-4 therapy, which was allowed.

Some clones are missing from TCRdb's copy, which holds only in-frame ones; the method was immunoSEQ multiplex PCR. The table lists around 38,000 clones, approximately 86% of them singletons. This CDR3 comprises 14 residues. V dropped 2 bases and J dropped 2 bases, with 10 bases sitting between them. Germline-derived CDR1 and CDR2 are SGHRS and YFSETQ. Samples of blood were obtained at baseline, on cycle 4 day 1, and on cycle 7 day 1. This material consisted of CD4+ or CD8+ T cells sorted from blood, taken in a trial of the OX40 agonist ivuxolimab. The TCR originated in an adult with an advanced solid tumor such as melanoma, head and neck, liver or kidney cancer. V gene TRBV5-1 combines with J gene TRBJ1-2; no firm D call. In DNA form, the CDR3 reads TGCGCCAGCAGCTTTCCAGCAGTCAACTATGGCTACACCTTC. Encoded protein: CASSFPAVNYGYTF.